The 9 T cell receptor beta chains presented below share a single source sample, sequenced in a study of shared T cell receptors in the human thymus. Data came from immunoSEQ multiplex PCR; TCRdb stores just in-frame clones and leaves some out. The sample has almost 550,000 clones, about four fifths seen once. This same sample was also taken into another study, of human thymus T cells.

The sequencing sample was made of thymocytes. All receptors derive from a boy under two years old with a congenital heart defect.

This rearrangement joins TRBV19 to TRBJ2-1; 8 bases match TRBD1. The CDR3 length is 16 residues. V shed 5 bases, J shed 2 bases, and the junction held 8 bases outside the gene matches. Germline CDR1 is LNHDA and CDR2 is SQIVND (reference sequence). CDR3 loop: CASSPCRTGTYNEQFF. The CDR3, as DNA: TGTGCCAGTAGTCCTTGTCGGACAGGGACCTACAATGAGCAGTTCTTC.

This clone was picked up one time. J is TRBJ2-1 and V is TRBV4-3; 11 bases map to TRBD2. Trimming took 1 base from V and 3 from J; bases not matched to a gene: 5. CDR3 length equals 17 residues. The germline V gene has CDR1 LGHNA and CDR2 YSLEER. The CDR3, as DNA: TGCGCCAGCAGCCAAGCTCCGGGACTAGCGGACTACAATGAGCAGTTCTTC. Translated: CASSQAPGLADYNEQFF.

The V call is TRBV6-1, the J call TRBJ1-2; D is uncertain. The germline CDR1 and CDR2 sequences are MNHNS and SASEGT. The CDR3 contains 15 residues. Trimming removed 8 bases at V and 5 bases at J, with 21 bases between. For the CDR3, the DNA is TGTGCCAGCGGGTTAGAGGCAAAAGGTCTTTATGGCTACACCTTC. Protein: CASGLEAKGLYGYTF.

The chain couples TRBV7-9 to TRBJ1-2, with D possibly TRBD1 on 5 matching bases. Deletions cut 3 bases from V and 7 bases from J, with 18 bases between. CDR1 and CDR2 (germline): SEHNR, FQNEAQ (reference sequence). This CDR3 comprises 15 residues. The CDR3: CASSFRPSDSSGYTF. CDR3 nucleotides: TGTGCCAGCAGCTTTCGACCCTCTGACAGCTCTGGCTACACCTTC.

This clone was seen only a few times. V and J are TRBV4-3 and TRBJ2-3; 10 bases map to TRBD2. Germline values: CDR1 LGHNA, CDR2 YSLEER. V trimming: 0 bases; J trimming: 3 bases; junction bases outside the gene matches: 6. The CDR3 covers 17 residues. The CDR3 spells CASSQDTPSGRTDTQYF. CDR3 DNA: TGCGCCAGCAGCCAAGATACACCTAGCGGGAGAACAGATACGCAGTATTTT.

The chain employs TRBV4-1 and TRBJ1-5; 9 bases are shared with TRBD1. This CDR3 contains 19 residues. Germline lookup yields CDR1 MGHRA and CDR2 YSYEKL. With 1 base clipped from V and 1 base from J, the junction kept 11 bases outside the gene matches. The CDR3 loop reads CASSQGYRGRGSSNQPQHF. CDR3 nucleotides: TGCGCCAGCAGCCAAGGGTACAGGGGGCGCGGGTCAAGCAATCAGCCCCAGCATTTT.

This clone has more than one count but fewer than ten. This chain connects TRBV30 to TRBJ1-3; possible D gene TRBD1, 6 bases. V was pared by 0 bases and J by 2 bases, with 8 bases between. Germline V gene sequence: CDR1 GTSNPN, CDR2 SVGIG (reference sequence). The length of the CDR3 is 14 residues. The CDR3 DNA follows: TGTGCCTGGAGTGTAAGGACAGCTGGAAACACCATATATTTT. Protein sequence: CAWSVRTAGNTIYF.

The chain carries TRBV10-3 and TRBJ2-2; D is uncertain. Looked up from germline, CDR1 is ENHRY and CDR2 is SYGVKD. Trimming removed 7 bases at V and 1 base at J, with 4 bases between. The length of the CDR3 is 12 residues. CDR3 in amino acids: CAITMNTGELFF. The CDR3 DNA follows: TGTGCCATCACTATGAACACCGGGGAGCTGTTTTTT.

This chain connects TRBV7-2 to TRBJ1-3; D is possibly TRBD1 (5 bases). The CDR3 is made up of 14 amino acids. V was pared by 1 base and J by 3 bases, with 7 bases between. Germline CDR1 is SGHTA and CDR2 is FQGNSA. CDR3 coding DNA: TGTGCCAGCAGCTTAGGGGGGGATGGAAACACCATATATTTT. Translated, it gives CASSLGGDGNTIYF.